The 22 T cell receptor beta chains listed next were all sequenced from one sample in a study of T cell changes during pregnancy in multiple sclerosis. Assay: immunoSEQ multiplex PCR; the TCRdb copy retains only in-frame clones and omits some. The sample holds around 62,000 clones, about nine tenths seen once. The source was CD4+ T cells from peripheral blood mononuclear cells, collected in the first trimester of pregnancy. The receptors were gathered from a female donor with multiple sclerosis, enrolled in a pregnancy study.

The rearrangement uses TRBV7-3 and TRBJ2-3; 7 bases fit TRBD1. The CDR3 spans 14 residues. The germline V gene has CDR1 SGHTA and CDR2 FQGTGA. V lost 2 bases and J lost 6; bases outside the gene matches: 5. The CDR3 sequence is CASSLGQGQDTQYF. The CDR3 DNA follows: TGTGCCAGCAGCTTAGGGCAGGGACAGGATACGCAGTATTTT. Together with reference TRBV7-3 and TRBJ2-3, the CDR3 gives the full variable domain: GAGVSQTPSNKVTEKGKYVELRCDPISGHTALYWYRQSLGQGPEFLIYFQGTGAADDSGLPNDRFFAVRPEGSVSTLKIQRTERGDSAVYLCASSLGQGQDTQYFGPGTRLTVL.

The chain links TRBV4-3 to TRBJ2-3, with TRBD2 identical over 8 bases. CDR3 size: 15 residues. Trimming at V came to 3 bases and at J to 1 base, leaving 3 bases not matched to a gene. The germline V gene encodes CDR1 LGHNA and CDR2 YSLEER. The CDR3: CASSHSGVRTDTQYF. Here the CDR3 DNA reads TGCGCCAGCAGCCATAGCGGGGTACGCACAGATACGCAGTATTTT.

This chain uses TRBV5-6 with TRBJ1-2; 8 nucleotides line up with TRBD1. The CDR3 is made up of 13 amino acids. V gave up 4 bases and J gave up 4 bases; unmatched junction bases: 3. Germline CDR1 SGHDT, CDR2 YYEEEE. DNA of the CDR3: TGTGCCAGCAGCCTGGACAGGGCCTATGGCTACACCTTC. Translated, it gives CASSLDRAYGYTF.

The chain is built from TRBV27 and TRBJ1-1, with D perhaps TRBD1 (5 bases). V was shortened by 4 bases and J by 10 bases, with 22 bases between the two germline ends. CDR1 and CDR2 (germline): MNHEY, SMNVEV (reference sequence). The CDR3 contains 15 residues. In nucleotides, the CDR3 is TGTGCCAGCAGTTCCATACCCCCCCGGGAGGGGCGAGCTTTCTTT. Translated, it gives CASSSIPPREGRAFF.

This rearrangement joins TRBV2 to TRBJ1-5; 7 bases fit TRBD1. V was pared by 5 bases and J by 6 bases, with 13 bases of the junction left unmatched. The CDR3 loop spans 16 amino acids. Germline CDR1 is SNHLY and CDR2 is FYNNEI. This chain's CDR3 is CASSSPLQGPGQPQHF. The CDR3 nucleotides are TGTGCCAGCAGTAGCCCATTACAGGGGCCCGGTCAGCCCCAGCATTTT.

The gene calls are TRBV5-1 and TRBJ2-1; the D gene is possibly TRBD1 (5 bases). Trimming shortened V by 0 bases and J by 4 bases, and 11 bases separated the two germline ends. Germline loops: CDR1 SGHRS, CDR2 YFSETQ. The CDR3 runs 15 residues. CDR3 DNA sequence: TGCGCCAGCAGCTTGGTCCCCAGGGAATACAATGAGCAGTTCTTC. Amino acids: CASSLVPREYNEQFF.

This chain connects TRBV5-1 to TRBJ2-7; 7 positions agree with TRBD1. V was clipped by 7 bases and J by 7 bases; unmatched bases: 8. The CDR3 spans 12 residues. CDR1 is SGHRS, CDR2 YFSETQ, per germline. The CDR3 is CASRTGLGEQYF. The CDR3 nucleotides are TGCGCCAGCCGGACAGGTTTAGGGGAGCAGTACTTC.

This chain connects TRBV15 to TRBJ1-3, with 7 bases aligning to TRBD1. The J segment lost 2 bases and the V segment lost 0 bases, leaving 13 bases of the junction unmatched. Germline CDR1 reads LNHNV; CDR2 reads YYDKDF (reference sequence). The CDR3 consists of 19 residues. The CDR3 reads CATSREPLRQGSAGNTIYF. In DNA, the CDR3 is TGTGCCACCAGCAGAGAGCCACTCCGACAGGGATCCGCTGGAAACACCATATATTTT.

V and J are TRBV7-8 and TRBJ1-2, with 11 bases fitting TRBD1. Germline values: CDR1 SGHVS, CDR2 FQNEAQ. The CDR3 has 17 residues. The V segment lost 5 bases and the J segment 8 bases; nucleotides outside the gene matches: 16. Here the CDR3 DNA reads TGTGCCAGCAGCCTACGGACAGGGGGCTCCTTTAAGATAGGCTACACCTTC. Its translation: CASSLRTGGSFKIGYTF.

This sequence joins TRBV5-5 and TRBJ1-4; D possibly corresponds to TRBD1 (5 bases). This CDR3 region has 16 residues. The germline CDR1 and CDR2 sequences are SGHKS and YYEKEE (reference sequence). The V and J ends lost 4 bases and 5 bases respectively, with 18 bases between them. For the CDR3, the DNA is TGTGCCAGCAGCCTATTCGAGACAGAATTAAATGAAAAACTGTTTTTT. Translation gives CASSLFETELNEKLFF.

V is TRBV10-3 and J is TRBJ2-3; 8 bases are a match to TRBD2. V was clipped by 8 bases and J by 7 bases; unmatched bases: 11. The germline CDR1 and CDR2 sequences are ENHRY and SYGVKD. The length of the CDR3 is 14 residues. CDR3 DNA: TGTGCCATCGGATCGGGGGGGCTCAGTAATACGCAGTATTTT. This codes for CAIGSGGLSNTQYF.

The chain recombines TRBV18 with TRBJ1-2; D is possibly TRBD1 (5 bases). The CDR3 is made up of 14 amino acids. From germline, CDR1 is KGHSH and CDR2 LQKENI. Trimming cost V 5 bases and J 4 bases, with 14 bases left between them. In nucleotides, the CDR3 is TGTGCCAGCTCATCGGGGGGGAGCCTCTATGGCTACACCTTC. Its protein is CASSSGGSLYGYTF.

In this sample, this clone turned up a few times. The V gene is TRBV15, the J gene TRBJ2-7; 7 nucleotides line up with TRBD1. The germline gives CDR1 LNHNV, CDR2 YYDKDF (reference sequence). V was clipped by 5 bases and J by 1 base; unmatched bases: 5. CDR3 size: 14 residues. In nucleotides, the CDR3 is TGTGCCACCAGCCGGGACAGCATATCCTACGAGCAGTACTTC. It translates to CATSRDSISYEQYF.

This clone was found once. V and J are TRBV7-2 and TRBJ1-4; weak D call: TRBD1 (5 bases). This CDR3 comprises 15 residues. Trimming stripped 2 bases from V and 0 bases from J, with 7 bases between. Germline V gives CDR1 SGHTA, CDR2 FQGNSA. In DNA, the CDR3 is TGTGCCAGCAGCTTACAGGGCGCAACTAATGAAAAACTGTTTTTT. Translated, it gives CASSLQGATNEKLFF.

The chain combines TRBV9 with TRBJ1-4; 9 bases match TRBD1. Trimming cost V 4 bases and J 7 bases; bases outside gene matches: 5. The CDR3 sequence is 14 residues long. Germline V gene lookup returns CDR1 SGDLS and CDR2 YYNGEE. This CDR3 reads CASSQGQGGEKLFF. CDR3 nucleotides: TGTGCCAGCAGCCAGGGACAGGGTGGTGAAAAACTGTTTTTT.

This rearrangement joins TRBV11-1 to TRBJ2-2; 8 bases fit TRBD2. Germline CDR1 reads SGHAT; CDR2 reads FQDESV (reference sequence). The junction had 13 bases not matched to a gene; V was cut back by 7 bases and J by 6 bases. The CDR3 contains 16 residues. The CDR3 reads CASTERRRGVSGELFF. In nucleotides, the CDR3 is TGTGCCAGCACCGAACGCCGGCGGGGGGTATCCGGGGAGCTGTTTTTT. Together with reference TRBV11-1 and TRBJ2-2, the CDR3 gives the full variable domain: EAEVAQSPRYKITEKSQAVAFWCDPISGHATLYWYRQILGQGPELLVQFQDESVVDDSQLPKDRFSAERLKGVDSTLKIQPAELGDSAMYLCASTERRRGVSGELFFGEGSRLTVL.

V gene TRBV5-6 combines with J gene TRBJ1-5; TRBD1 might be the D (6 bases). CDR3 length: 14 amino acids. Germline V gene sequence: CDR1 SGHDT, CDR2 YYEEEE. Trimming cost V 3 bases and J 3 bases, with 10 bases left between them. The CDR3 DNA reads TGTGCCAGCAGCTCAGGACAGCACAATCAGCCCCAGCATTTT. Its translation is CASSSGQHNQPQHF.

This clone was picked up a small number of times. The chain employs TRBV30 and TRBJ1-1; a possible D gene is TRBD1 (5 bases). The CDR3 consists of 12 residues. Looked up from germline, CDR1 is GTSNPN and CDR2 is SVGIG (reference sequence). Trimming took 0 bases from V and 12 from J, leaving 14 bases between them. The CDR3 DNA sequence: TGTGCCTGGAGTGTAAGCCCGGGGGAACCTTTCTTT. It translates to CAWSVSPGEPFF.

The rearrangement uses TRBV15 and TRBJ2-7; D is perhaps TRBD2 (7 bases). CDR3 length: 15 residues. V was cut by 0 bases and J by 3 bases, with 12 bases left in between. Germline values: CDR1 LNHNV, CDR2 YYDKDF (reference sequence). The CDR3 DNA sequence: TGTGCCACCAGCAGAGAAGGGGGGGCCTACTACGAGCAGTACTTC. It codes for CATSREGGAYYEQYF. Supplemented by reference TRBV15 and TRBJ2-7, the full variable domain reads DAMVIQNPRYQVTQFGKPVTLSCSQTLNHNVMYWYQQKSSQAPKLLFHYYDKDFNNEADTPDNFQSRRPNTSFCFLDIRSPGLGDTAMYLCATSREGGAYYEQYFGPGTRLTVT.

V and J are TRBV11-2 and TRBJ2-2; 7 bases fit TRBD1. Trimming at V came to 4 bases and at J to 4 bases, leaving 12 bases not matched to a gene. Germline loops: CDR1 SGHAT, CDR2 FQNNGV. This CDR3 is 17 amino acids long. The DNA for the CDR3 is TGTGCCAGCAGCTCGCGAACAGGGACAGACTTCACCGGGGAGCTGTTTTTT. Amino acid sequence: CASSSRTGTDFTGELFF.

The CDR3 reads CASSLGQERLYGYTF. The CDR3 DNA sequence: TGTGCCAGCAGCTTAGGGCAGGAAAGGCTCTATGGCTACACCTTC. The chain combines TRBV7-2 with TRBJ1-2; D gene unclear. V was clipped by 1 base and J by 4 bases, with 13 bases between them. Looked up from germline, CDR1 is SGHTA and CDR2 is FQGNSA. The CDR3 consists of 15 residues.

The chain couples TRBV6-6 to TRBJ2-7; a weak D match, TRBD1 (5 bases). This CDR3 region has 12 residues. Germline V gene data show CDR1 as MNHNY and CDR2 as SVGAGI (reference sequence). V was clipped by 4 bases and J by 3 bases, with 7 bases between them. The CDR3 is CASSSTVYEQYF. CDR3 DNA sequence: TGTGCCAGCAGTTCGACAGTCTACGAGCAGTACTTC.